The present TCR beta chain was sequenced within a study of blood T cell repertoires in COVID-19. Some clones are missing from TCRdb's copy, which holds only in-frame ones; the method was immunoSEQ multiplex PCR. The sample yields under 300,000 clones, about 80% seen once. Trimming took off 8 bases at V and 4 bases at J, with 14 bases between the two ends. The CDR3 runs to 14 residues. Germline assignment: CDR1 MNHEY and CDR2 SVGAGI. The specimen sequenced was peripheral blood. The TCR originated in a woman aged 80 or older with acute or convalescent COVID-19. The chain combines TRBV6-5 with TRBJ2-2, with unresolved D. CDR3 coding DNA: TGTGCCAGCGCTGGGTATTCGGGCACCGGGGAGCTGTTTTTT. Protein product: CASAGYSGTGELFF.